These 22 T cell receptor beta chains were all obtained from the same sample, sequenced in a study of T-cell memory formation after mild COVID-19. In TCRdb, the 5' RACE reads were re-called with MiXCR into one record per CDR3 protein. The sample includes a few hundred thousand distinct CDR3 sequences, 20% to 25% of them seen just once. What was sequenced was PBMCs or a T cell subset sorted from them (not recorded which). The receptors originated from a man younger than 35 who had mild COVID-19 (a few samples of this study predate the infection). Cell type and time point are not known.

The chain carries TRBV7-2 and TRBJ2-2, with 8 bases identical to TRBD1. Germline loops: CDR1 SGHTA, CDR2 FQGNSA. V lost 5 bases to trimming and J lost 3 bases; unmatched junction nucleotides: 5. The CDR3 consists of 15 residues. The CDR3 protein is CASSLTGADTGELFF. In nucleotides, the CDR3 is TGTGCCAGCAGCCTGACAGGGGCCGACACCGGGGAGCTGTTTTTT. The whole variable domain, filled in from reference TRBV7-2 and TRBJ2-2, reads GAGVSQSPSNKVTEKGKDVELRCDPISGHTALYWYRQSLGQGLEFLIYFQGNSAPDKSGLPSDRFSAERTGGSVSTLTIQRTQQEDSAVYLCASSLTGADTGELFFGEGSRLTVL.

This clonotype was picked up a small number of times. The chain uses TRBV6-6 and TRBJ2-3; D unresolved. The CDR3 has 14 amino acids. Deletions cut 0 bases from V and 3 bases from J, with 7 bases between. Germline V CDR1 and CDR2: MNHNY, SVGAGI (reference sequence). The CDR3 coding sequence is TGTGCCAGCAGTTACTCGCATGGGACAGATACGCAGTATTTT. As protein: CASSYSHGTDTQYF.

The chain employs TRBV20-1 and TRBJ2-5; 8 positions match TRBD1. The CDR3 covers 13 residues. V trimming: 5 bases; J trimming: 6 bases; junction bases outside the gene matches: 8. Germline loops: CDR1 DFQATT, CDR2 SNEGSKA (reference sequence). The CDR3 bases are TGCAGTGCTGACGGACAGGGTAGGAAGACCCAGTACTTC. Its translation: CSADGQGRKTQYF.

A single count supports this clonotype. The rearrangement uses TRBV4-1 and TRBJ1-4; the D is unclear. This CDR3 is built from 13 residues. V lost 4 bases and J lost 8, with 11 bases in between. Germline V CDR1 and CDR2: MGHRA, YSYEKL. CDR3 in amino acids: CASSLVGGEKLFF. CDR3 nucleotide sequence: TGCGCCAGCAGCCTGGTGGGAGGAGAAAAACTGTTTTTT.

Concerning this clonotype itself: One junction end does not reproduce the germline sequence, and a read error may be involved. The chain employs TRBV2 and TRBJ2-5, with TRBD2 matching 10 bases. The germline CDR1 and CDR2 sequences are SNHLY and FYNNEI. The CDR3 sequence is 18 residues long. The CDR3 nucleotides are TGTGCCAGCAGTGAAGCTGGCCCTAGCGGGGGCCTCCGGGAGACCAAGTACTTC. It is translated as CASSEAGPSGGLRETKYF.

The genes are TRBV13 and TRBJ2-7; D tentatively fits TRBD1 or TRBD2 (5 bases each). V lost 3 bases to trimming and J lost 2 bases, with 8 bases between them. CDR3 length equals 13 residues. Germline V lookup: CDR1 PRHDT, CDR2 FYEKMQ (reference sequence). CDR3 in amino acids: CASSFEGTYEQYV. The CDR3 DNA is TGTGCCAGCAGCTTTGAGGGGACCTACGAGCAGTACGTC.

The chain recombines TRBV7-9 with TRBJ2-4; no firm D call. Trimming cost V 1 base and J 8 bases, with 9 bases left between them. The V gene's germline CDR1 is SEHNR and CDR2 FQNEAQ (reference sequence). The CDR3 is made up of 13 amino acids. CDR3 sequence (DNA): TGTGCCAGCAGCTTAGTCCCAGAGGACATTCAGTACTTC. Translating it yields CASSLVPEDIQYF.

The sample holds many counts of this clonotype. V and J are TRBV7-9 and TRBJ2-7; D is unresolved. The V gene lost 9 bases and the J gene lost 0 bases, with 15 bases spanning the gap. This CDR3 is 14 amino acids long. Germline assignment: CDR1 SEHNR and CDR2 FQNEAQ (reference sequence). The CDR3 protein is CASYSVGTSYEQYF. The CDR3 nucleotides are TGTGCCAGTTACTCAGTGGGAACCTCCTACGAGCAGTACTTC.

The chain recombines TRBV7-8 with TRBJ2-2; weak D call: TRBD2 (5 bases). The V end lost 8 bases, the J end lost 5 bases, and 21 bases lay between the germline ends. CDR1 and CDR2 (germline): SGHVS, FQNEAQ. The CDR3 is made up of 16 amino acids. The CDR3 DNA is TGTGCCAGCCGTCGGGATGGAGGAGTTGGTACCGGGGAGCTGTTTTTT. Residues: CASRRDGGVGTGELFF. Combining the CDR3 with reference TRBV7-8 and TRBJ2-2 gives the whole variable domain GAGVSQSPRYKVAKRGQDVALRCDPISGHVSLFWYQQALGQGPEFLTYFQNEAQLDKSGLPSDRFFAERPEGSVSTLKIQRTQQEDSAVYLCASRRDGGVGTGELFFGEGSRLTVL.

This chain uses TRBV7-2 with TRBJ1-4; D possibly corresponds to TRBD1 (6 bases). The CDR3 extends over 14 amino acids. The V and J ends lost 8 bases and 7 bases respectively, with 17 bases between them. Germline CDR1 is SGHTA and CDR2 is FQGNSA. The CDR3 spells CASARGRVAEKLFF. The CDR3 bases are TGTGCCAGCGCAAGGGGGAGGGTGGCTGAAAAACTGTTTTTT.

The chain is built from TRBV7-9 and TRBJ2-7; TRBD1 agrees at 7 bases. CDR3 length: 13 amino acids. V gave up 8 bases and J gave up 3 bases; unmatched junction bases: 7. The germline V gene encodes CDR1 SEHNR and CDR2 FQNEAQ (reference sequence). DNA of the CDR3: TGTGCCAGCGAGGGACAGAATTACTACGAGCAGTACTTC. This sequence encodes CASEGQNYYEQYF. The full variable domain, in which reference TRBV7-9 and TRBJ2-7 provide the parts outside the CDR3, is DTGVSQNPRHKITKRGQNVTFRCDPISEHNRLYWYRQTLGQGPEFLTYFQNEAQLEKSRLLSDRFSAERPKGSFSTLEIQRTEQGDSAMYLCASEGQNYYEQYFGPGTRLTVT.

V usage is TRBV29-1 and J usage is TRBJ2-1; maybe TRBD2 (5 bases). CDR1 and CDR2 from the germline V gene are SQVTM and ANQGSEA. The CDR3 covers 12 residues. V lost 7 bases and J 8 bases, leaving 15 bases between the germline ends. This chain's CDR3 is CSGSGSTDEQFF. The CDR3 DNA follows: TGCAGCGGTTCGGGGTCAACGGATGAGCAGTTCTTC.

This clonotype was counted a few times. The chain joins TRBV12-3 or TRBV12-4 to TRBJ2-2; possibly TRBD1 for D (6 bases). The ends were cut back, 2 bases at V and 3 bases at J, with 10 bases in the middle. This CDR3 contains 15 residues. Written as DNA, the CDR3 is TGTGCCAGCAGTTTAATGGACAGTTACACCGGGGAGCTGTTTTTT. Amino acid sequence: CASSLMDSYTGELFF.

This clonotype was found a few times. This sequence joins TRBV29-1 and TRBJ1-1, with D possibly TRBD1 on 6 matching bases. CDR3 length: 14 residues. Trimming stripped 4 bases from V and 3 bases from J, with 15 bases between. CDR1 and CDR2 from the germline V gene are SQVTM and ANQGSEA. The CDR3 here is CSVVPGGTDTEAFF. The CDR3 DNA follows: TGCAGCGTTGTACCGGGGGGCACTGACACTGAAGCTTTCTTT.

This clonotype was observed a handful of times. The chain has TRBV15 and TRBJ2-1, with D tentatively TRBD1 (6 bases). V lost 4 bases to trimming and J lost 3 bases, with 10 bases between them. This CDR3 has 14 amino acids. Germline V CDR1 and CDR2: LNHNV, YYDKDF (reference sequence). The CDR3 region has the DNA TGTGCCACCAGCAAGGGGGAGTTCTACAATGAGCAGTTCTTC. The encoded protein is CATSKGEFYNEQFF.

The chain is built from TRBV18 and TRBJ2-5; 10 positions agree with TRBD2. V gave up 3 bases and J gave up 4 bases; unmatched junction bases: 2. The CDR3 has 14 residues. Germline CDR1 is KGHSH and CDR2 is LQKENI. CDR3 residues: CASSPASGGETQYF. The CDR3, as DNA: TGTGCCAGCTCACCGGCTAGCGGGGGAGAGACCCAGTACTTC.

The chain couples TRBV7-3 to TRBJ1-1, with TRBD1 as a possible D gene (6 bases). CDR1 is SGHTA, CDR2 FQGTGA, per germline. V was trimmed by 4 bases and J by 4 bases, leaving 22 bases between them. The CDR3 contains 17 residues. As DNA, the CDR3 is TGTGCCAGCAGCTCCCTGGGGGCGACGGAGGAGGGCACTGAAGCTTTCTTT. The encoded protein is CASSSLGATEEGTEAFF.

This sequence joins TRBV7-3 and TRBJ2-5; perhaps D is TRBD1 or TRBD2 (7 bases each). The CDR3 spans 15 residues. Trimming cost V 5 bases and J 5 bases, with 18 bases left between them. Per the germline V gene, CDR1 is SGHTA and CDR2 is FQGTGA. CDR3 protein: CASSPQGRGGETQYF. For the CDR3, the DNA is TGTGCCAGCAGCCCACAGGGGCGGGGAGGGGAGACCCAGTACTTC.

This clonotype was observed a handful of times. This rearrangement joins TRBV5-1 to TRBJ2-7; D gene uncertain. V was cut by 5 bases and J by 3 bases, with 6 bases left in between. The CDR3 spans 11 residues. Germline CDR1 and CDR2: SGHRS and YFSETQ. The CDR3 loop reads CASRLRYEQYF. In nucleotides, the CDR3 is TGCGCCAGCAGGTTACGCTACGAGCAGTACTTC.

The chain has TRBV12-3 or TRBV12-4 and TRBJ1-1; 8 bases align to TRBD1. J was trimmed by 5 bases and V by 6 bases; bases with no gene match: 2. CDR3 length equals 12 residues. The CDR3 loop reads CASRQGGTEAFF. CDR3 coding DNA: TGTGCCAGCAGACAGGGGGGGACTGAAGCTTTCTTT.

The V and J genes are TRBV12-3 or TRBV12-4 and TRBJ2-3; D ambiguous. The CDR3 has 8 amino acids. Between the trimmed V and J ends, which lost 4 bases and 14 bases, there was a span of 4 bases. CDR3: CASSSWYF. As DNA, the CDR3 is TGTGCCAGCAGTTCTTGGTATTTT.

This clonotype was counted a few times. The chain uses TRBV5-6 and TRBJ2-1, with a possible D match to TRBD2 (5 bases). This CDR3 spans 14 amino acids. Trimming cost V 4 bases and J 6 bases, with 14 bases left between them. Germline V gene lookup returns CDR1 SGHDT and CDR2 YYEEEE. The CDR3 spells CASSKGLPSNEQFF. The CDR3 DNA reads TGTGCCAGCAGCAAAGGACTGCCCTCCAATGAGCAGTTCTTC.